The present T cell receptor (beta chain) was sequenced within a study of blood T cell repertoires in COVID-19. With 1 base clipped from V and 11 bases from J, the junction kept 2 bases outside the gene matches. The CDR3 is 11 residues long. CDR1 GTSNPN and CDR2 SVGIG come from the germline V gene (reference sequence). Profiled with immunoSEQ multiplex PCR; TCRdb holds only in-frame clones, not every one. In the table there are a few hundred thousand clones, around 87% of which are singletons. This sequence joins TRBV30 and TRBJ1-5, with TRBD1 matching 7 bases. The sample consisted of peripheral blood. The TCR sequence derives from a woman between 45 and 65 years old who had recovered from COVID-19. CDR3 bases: TGTGCCTGGAGTGGACAGGGAGCCCAGCATTTT. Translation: CAWSGQGAQHF. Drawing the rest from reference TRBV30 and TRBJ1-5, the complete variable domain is SQTIHQWPATLVQPVGSPLSLECTVEGTSNPNLYWYRQAAGRGLQLLFYSVGIGQISSEVPQNLSASRPQDRQFILSSKKLLLSDSGFYLCAWSGQGAQHFGDGTRLSIL.